Here is one T cell receptor beta chain with its context. Its target antigen remains unknown. The record has no base qualities; no much larger clone is one base away. These data originate in a study of blood T cell repertoires in COVID-19 (dated by TCRdb to 2020 to 2022). With regard to the full study: Samples covering the acute and convalescent phases of COVID-19 were provided by collaborators in the United States, Italy and Spain. The material from the prospective study consisted of cDNA or gDNA derived from T cells, B-cell-depleted T cells, or PBMCs. Deeply sampled blood TCRbeta repertoires from subjects exposed to, actively infected with, or recovered from COVID-19 were included in the dataset. A freely available public database, intended as a resource for researchers studying the immune response to SARS-CoV-2, is where the repertoires were released. Samples came from the ongoing ImmuneRACE study (first 160 participants) plus 1,254 subjects from 6 global collaborators. Nearly every sample came with metadata listing a de-identified subject ID, COVID-19 status, age in years and sex. Where available, HLA class I and class II types were taken from metadata supplied by the sample provider and were not determined by assay-based typing.

Including cysteine and phenylalanine, the CDR3 has 20 amino acids. Only the CDR3 DNA stays, 60 bases, in frame from base 1. Each collaborating institution followed its own protocols to collect whole blood in K2EDTA tubes. For TCRbeta analysis, collaborator samples were shipped as frozen whole blood, as isolated PBMCs, or as DNA extracted from either sample type. General conclusions and limits of the study: Clinical and demographic metadata were provided uncurated, with the amount varying by source and participant.

The immunoSEQ Assay, a bias-controlled multiplex PCR, was used to amplify TCRbeta CDR3 regions from genomic DNA. The paper's data handling went like this. The number of nucleated cells in each sample was estimated by amplification of reference gene primers within the assay. To quantify the absolute abundance of each unique TCRbeta CDR3 rearrangement, sequence reads were collapsed and filtered. For each sample, productive Simpson clonality was calculated as the square root of Simpson's diversity index over productive rearrangements. The table was pulled from immuneACCESS by TCRdb, which kept in-frame rearrangements only. Such tables lose some clones; where checked, under half of the loss comes from unresolved V genes, and the rest has no known cause. Clonal size and the V and J genes are those of that table, whereas D and trimming came from the DNA. This sample comprises about 100,000 clones, roughly 90% of them detected only once. The top ten clonotypes cover 7% to 9% of the sample.

Sequenced input: peripheral blood. The source is a man aged 25-45 years in a cohort sampled during active COVID-19. The chain is encoded by TRBV21-1 joined to TRBJ1-1; TRBD1 is taken as the D call from the table, unchecked against the DNA. TRBV21-1 is shown as a pseudogene. The CDR3 region: CASSNGGQGDRGFKNTEAFF. The DNA is TGTGCCAGCAGCAACGGGGGACAGGGCGACCGGGGATTTAAGAACACTGAAGCTTTCTTT.